These 31 T cell receptor beta chains were sequenced from one sample in a study of human T cells and chemical hapten exposure (dated by TCRdb to the early 2020s). This sample's time point label indicates: patch test 1, 2 weeks after DPC sensitization. Reading the label with the study, this specimen's treatment or condition is: therapeutic diphenylcyclopropenone sensitization with weekly scalp DPC. Preparation of the library involved RACE. The instrument given in TCRdb is NextSeq 500. TCRdb ran its own pipeline on the public reads, namely fastp trimming at Q25 and MiXCR clone calling, and kept in-frame beta chains. Each CDR3 protein gets just one entry, which takes the most common genes and DNA from the rows behind it. This sample lists 150,000 to 200,000 distinct CDR3 sequences; about 20% were detected once. The ten biggest clones cover less than 7% of the sample. Sequenced material: whole blood, taken in connection with sensitization to the hapten diphenylcyclopropenone (DPC). The receptor set was obtained from a woman aged 50 to 60 with alopecia areata. Some clones in this sample may be carry-over from other donors' samples.

Only a few counts were recorded for this clonotype. The V call is TRBV6-5, the J call TRBJ2-3; TRBD1 aligns across 7 bases. Looked up from germline, CDR1 is MNHEY and CDR2 is SVGAGI. V lost 2 bases and J lost 1; bases outside the gene matches: 3. The CDR3 loop spans 15 amino acids. The CDR3 sequence: CASSYPGTGTDTQYF. CDR3 DNA sequence: TGTGCCAGCAGTTACCCTGGGACAGGCACAGATACGCAGTATTTT.

The chain couples TRBV27 to TRBJ1-2, with D possibly matching TRBD1 (6 bases). The CDR3 totals 15 residues. Trimming cost V 6 bases and J 4 bases, with 18 bases left between them. Germline V gene sequence: CDR1 MNHEY, CDR2 SMNVEV (reference sequence). CDR3 amino acids: CASRPTQGSGYGYTF. The CDR3 DNA follows: TGTGCCAGCAGGCCCACACAGGGAAGTGGCTATGGCTACACCTTC.

This clonotype has more than one count but fewer than ten. The chain carries TRBV20-1 and TRBJ2-1; D unresolved. Looked up from germline, CDR1 is DFQATT and CDR2 is SNEGSKA (reference sequence). CDR3 size: 14 residues. Trimming shortened V by 2 bases and J by 5 bases, and 13 bases separated the two germline ends. The CDR3 nucleotides are TGCAGTGCTAGACTACCTGCCACCAACAATGAGCAGTTCTTC. Its translation: CSARLPATNNEQFF.

This clonotype has at least ten counts. The chain has TRBV10-3 and TRBJ2-7, with TRBD1 identical over 7 bases. The CDR3 has 12 amino acids. Germline CDR1 and CDR2: ENHRY and SYGVKD. The trim removed 6 bases at V and 7 bases at J, leaving 6 bases unmatched. For the CDR3, the DNA is TGTGCCATCAGCCCCGGGACAGTTGAGCAGTACTTC. Its protein is CAISPGTVEQYF.

This clonotype was recorded once. This chain connects TRBV5-1 to TRBJ2-7; possibly TRBD1 for D (5 bases). Deletions cut 6 bases from V and 3 bases from J, with 16 bases between. Germline V gives CDR1 SGHRS, CDR2 YFSETQ. The CDR3 contains 14 residues. CDR3 sequence (DNA): TGCGCCAGCACCCATGGGGCAGGAATCTACGAGCAGTACTTC. It codes for CASTHGAGIYEQYF.

Only a few counts were recorded for this clonotype. This chain links TRBV29-1 with TRBJ1-2; D might be TRBD1 (5 bases). Germline CDR1 and CDR2: SQVTM and ANQGSEA. This CDR3 has 17 amino acids. The ends were cut back, 5 bases at V and 3 bases at J, with 25 bases in the middle. The CDR3 nucleotides are TGCAGCGTTTTGGGGCAGGGCAATTCCGTCAAAGACTATGGCTACACCTTC. This translates into CSVLGQGNSVKDYGYTF.

This clonotype appeared a few times. The gene calls are TRBV6-6 and TRBJ1-2, with a weak D call TRBD1 (6 bases). There are 15 residues in the CDR3. Germline CDR1 is MNHNY and CDR2 is SVGAGI (reference sequence). Trimming left V 8 bases short and J 2 bases short, with 18 bases between. The CDR3 is CASSETGRGNYGYTF. For the CDR3, the DNA is TGTGCCAGCTCCGAGACAGGTAGAGGAAACTATGGCTACACCTTC.

This clonotype was recorded once. This chain connects TRBV7-9 to TRBJ1-6; D remains unclear. Between the trimmed V and J ends, which lost 5 bases and 7 bases, there was a span of 15 bases. CDR1 and CDR2 from the germline V gene are SEHNR and FQNEAQ (reference sequence). This CDR3 contains 15 residues. The CDR3 sequence is CASSADSGWNSPLHF. CDR3 in DNA: TGTGCCAGCAGCGCCGACTCGGGGTGGAATTCACCCCTCCACTTT. Using reference TRBV7-9 and TRBJ1-6 for the parts outside the CDR3, the full variable domain is DTGVSQNPRHKITKRGQNVTFRCDPISEHNRLYWYRQTLGQGPEFLTYFQNEAQLEKSRLLSDRFSAERPKGSFSTLEIQRTEQGDSAMYLCASSADSGWNSPLHFGNGTRLTVT.

The chain has TRBV28 and TRBJ2-1, with TRBD2 matching 8 bases. This CDR3 spans 16 amino acids. The J segment lost 5 bases and the V segment lost 4 bases, leaving 10 bases of the junction unmatched. The V gene's germline CDR1 is MDHEN and CDR2 SYDVKM. CDR3 sequence reads: CASSSHSGKSHNEQFF. The CDR3 DNA reads TGTGCCAGCAGTTCACATAGCGGGAAGTCCCACAATGAGCAGTTCTTC. The full variable domain, completed using reference TRBV28 and TRBJ2-1, is DVKVTQSSRYLVKRTGEKVFLECVQDMDHENMFWYRQDPGLGLRLIYFSYDVKMKEKGDIPEGYSVSREKKERFSLILESASTNQTSMYLCASSSHSGKSHNEQFFGPGTRLTVL.

Note on this clonotype: The germline gene is not matched at one end of the junction; a read error may be the cause. The chain uses TRBV2 and TRBJ2-4; D unclear. CDR3 length: 11 amino acids. Germline values: CDR1 SNHLY, CDR2 FYNNEI. CDR3 loop: CASSEARYWDF. The CDR3 DNA reads TGTGCCAGCAGTGAAGCAAGATACTGGGACTTC.

V and J are TRBV11-2 and TRBJ2-1; 8 nucleotides agree with TRBD2. J was trimmed by 15 bases and V by 2 bases; bases with no gene match: 12. Per the germline V gene, CDR1 is SGHAT and CDR2 is FQNNGV. The length of the CDR3 is 14 residues. The CDR3 DNA is TGTGCCAGCAGCTTATTTGGACTAGCAAGTGTAGGGTTCTTC. It is translated as CASSLFGLASVGFF.

V and J are TRBV3-2 and TRBJ2-4; TRBD1, as called in the table, went unchecked against the DNA. TRBV3-2 is labeled a pseudogene. This CDR3 has 16 amino acids. The CDR3 nucleotides read TGTGCCAGCAGCCTCGGGACACTTATAGCCAAAAACATTCAGTACTTC. Protein: CASSLGTLIAKNIQYF.

This clonotype was seen a few times. The V and J genes are TRBV3-1 and TRBJ1-5; D not resolved. Germline V gene lookup returns CDR1 LGHDT and CDR2 YNNKEL (reference sequence). CDR3 length: 13 residues. Trimming cost V 2 bases and J 5 bases, with 7 bases left between them. CDR3 bases: TGTGCCAGCAGCCAAAGTACTCATCAGCCCCAGCATTTT. This encodes CASSQSTHQPQHF.

This clonotype was counted a few times. The rearrangement uses TRBV29-1 and TRBJ2-7; 11 bases map to TRBD2. V shed 4 bases and J 12 bases; nucleotides not matched to a gene: 8. CDR3 size: 12 residues. Germline values: CDR1 SQVTM, CDR2 ANQGSEA. The CDR3 protein is CSVGLAGPGRYF. CDR3 DNA: TGCAGCGTTGGACTAGCGGGACCCGGCCGGTACTTC.

The rearrangement uses TRBV20-1 and TRBJ1-1; D is uncertain. The CDR3 runs to 14 residues. Germline values: CDR1 DFQATT, CDR2 SNEGSKA (reference sequence). Trimming took off 0 bases at V and 6 bases at J, with 14 bases between the two ends. CDR3 sequence: CSARDLGRIAEAFF. Written as DNA, the CDR3 is TGCAGTGCTAGAGATCTCGGGCGTATCGCTGAAGCTTTCTTT.

The V call is TRBV6-5, the J call TRBJ2-3, with D hard to call. CDR3 length: 12 amino acids. CDR1 MNHEY and CDR2 SVGAGI come from the germline V gene. The V and J ends lost 2 bases and 3 bases respectively, with 3 bases between them. Written as DNA, the CDR3 is TGTGCCAGCAGTTACGGAACAGATACGCAGTATTTT. This gives the protein CASSYGTDTQYF.

This clonotype was detected ten times or more. The J gene is TRBJ2-1, the V gene TRBV3-1; D not certain. Germline values: CDR1 LGHDT, CDR2 YNNKEL (reference sequence). Trimming stripped 1 base from V and 0 bases from J, with 7 bases between. This CDR3 contains 15 residues. The DNA of the CDR3 is TGTGCCAGCAGCCAAGTGCTCGACTCCTACAATGAGCAGTTCTTC. Protein: CASSQVLDSYNEQFF.

The CDR3 DNA reads TGCAGCGTTGATGGGCTAGGAACCTACGAGCAGTACTTC. Translating it yields CSVDGLGTYEQYF. The J gene is TRBJ2-7, the V gene TRBV29-1; D call uncertain. Germline V CDR1 and CDR2: SQVTM, ANQGSEA. Trimming stripped 3 bases from V and 2 bases from J, with 11 bases between. The CDR3 covers 13 residues.

The chain carries TRBV15 and TRBJ1-5; 8 bases align to TRBD1. With V trimmed by 4 bases and J by 2 bases, 10 bases remained unmatched. Germline V gives CDR1 LNHNV, CDR2 YYDKDF (reference sequence). The CDR3 loop spans 17 amino acids. CDR3 region: CATSTLTGAGGNQPQHF. CDR3 nucleotides: TGTGCCACCAGCACTTTGACAGGGGCGGGTGGCAATCAGCCCCAGCATTTT.

The chain recombines TRBV10-1 with TRBJ1-3; a weak D match, TRBD1 (5 bases). Germline V CDR1 and CDR2: WNHNN, SYGVQD (reference sequence). Trimming removed 7 bases at V and 2 bases at J, with 12 bases between. The CDR3 runs to 14 residues. CDR3 DNA: TGCGCCAGCACTTCGGGGGAAGCTGGAAACACCATATATTTT. Translation gives CASTSGEAGNTIYF.

This clonotype was found a few times. In nucleotides, the CDR3 is TGTGCCAGCAGCCTAAGTAGGGACTCTGCAGTAGATACGCAGTATTTT. It encodes CASSLSRDSAVDTQYF. The chain is built from TRBV4-2 and TRBJ2-3; possibly TRBD2 for D (6 bases). Deletions cut 4 bases from V and 5 bases from J, with 19 bases between. The CDR3 is 16 residues long. Per the germline V gene, CDR1 is LGHNA and CDR2 is YNFKEQ.

The chain has TRBV20-1 and TRBJ2-1, with 7 bases matching TRBD2. The V and J ends lost 6 bases and 7 bases, in that order; junction bases with no gene match: 9. The germline CDR1 and CDR2 sequences are DFQATT and SNEGSKA (reference sequence). This CDR3 spans 13 amino acids. CDR3 amino acids: CSAERSGENEQFF. The CDR3 region has the DNA TGCAGTGCGGAGCGGAGCGGGGAGAATGAGCAGTTCTTC.

In this sample, this clonotype turned up many times. The CDR3 sequence is CASSPPSSYNEQFF. CDR3 DNA: TGCGCCAGCAGCCCCCCAAGCTCCTACAATGAGCAGTTCTTC. J is TRBJ2-1 and V is TRBV5-1; D unresolved. Trimming shortened V by 4 bases and J by 0 bases, and 8 bases separated the two germline ends. The CDR3 consists of 14 residues. Germline V gene data show CDR1 as SGHRS and CDR2 as YFSETQ.

The rearrangement joins TRBV6-2 or TRBV6-3 to TRBJ2-1; D gene ambiguous. Trimming removed 6 bases at V and 11 bases at J, with 14 bases between. The CDR3 runs to 12 residues. The V gene's germline CDR1 is MNHEY and CDR2 SVGEGT. CDR3: CASRPNTSKQFF. In DNA, the CDR3 is TGTGCCAGCAGACCGAACACCTCGAAGCAGTTCTTC.

This clonotype was seen more than once but under ten times. The chain carries TRBV10-3 and TRBJ2-7; 9 positions match TRBD2. This CDR3 contains 16 residues. Germline trimming cut 3 bases from V and 2 bases from J; bases unmatched to any gene: 8. Germline V gives CDR1 ENHRY, CDR2 SYGVKD. CDR3 bases: TGTGCCATCAGTGAAGGTTTACTAGCGGGTCCCTACGAGCAGTACTTC. Translation gives CAISEGLLAGPYEQYF.

The chain employs TRBV7-2 and TRBJ2-2, with D tentatively TRBD2 (7 bases). The V and J ends lost 4 bases and 5 bases respectively, with 17 bases between them. There are 16 residues in the CDR3. Germline V CDR1 and CDR2: SGHTA, FQGNSA. As DNA, the CDR3 is TGTGCCAGCAGCTCTAGGGGGGGCGCGGGAACCGGGGAGCTGTTTTTT. This sequence encodes CASSSRGGAGTGELFF.

The V and J genes are TRBV3-1 and TRBJ1-6; D is uncertain. The CDR3 runs to 15 residues. Germline V lookup: CDR1 LGHDT, CDR2 YNNKEL (reference sequence). Deletions cut 0 bases from V and 5 bases from J, with 8 bases between. The CDR3 DNA is TGTGCCAGCAGCCAAGATTTCAGCGATAATTCACCCCTCCACTTT. It is translated as CASSQDFSDNSPLHF.

The rearrangement links TRBV5-1 to TRBJ2-6; D might be TRBD1 (6 bases). V was pared by 0 bases and J by 4 bases, with 14 bases between. This CDR3 has 17 residues. Germline V lookup: CDR1 SGHRS, CDR2 YFSETQ. The CDR3 nucleotides read TGCGCCAGCAGCTTGGCCGTCCCAGGGGCCGGGGCCAACGTCCTGACTTTC. Protein: CASSLAVPGAGANVLTF. Complete variable domain (other parts from reference TRBV5-1 and TRBJ2-6): KAGVTQTPRYLIKTRGQQVTLSCSPISGHRSVSWYQQTPGQGLQFLFEYFSETQRNKGNFPGRFSGRQFSNSRSEMNVSTLELGDSALYLCASSLAVPGAGANVLTFGAGSRLTVL.

A few counts support this clonotype. This sequence joins TRBV20-1 and TRBJ2-1; 10 bases match TRBD2. This CDR3 has 14 residues. The V segment lost 6 bases and the J segment 7 bases; nucleotides outside the gene matches: 9. Germline V gene lookup returns CDR1 DFQATT and CDR2 SNEGSKA (reference sequence). The CDR3 region is CSAPGLAYSNEQFF. The DNA for the CDR3 is TGCAGTGCCCCGGGACTAGCGTATAGTAATGAGCAGTTCTTC.

The V and J genes are TRBV7-2 and TRBJ2-1; D remains ambiguous. Germline CDR1 and CDR2: SGHTA and FQGNSA. The CDR3 is 15 residues long. V was cut by 1 base and J by 2 bases, with 9 bases left in between. The CDR3 loop is CASSLDTGTYNEQFF. CDR3 coding DNA: TGTGCCAGCAGCTTAGATACGGGTACCTACAATGAGCAGTTCTTC.

V gene TRBV6-5 combines with J gene TRBJ1-1, with a possible D match to TRBD1 (5 bases). The V gene's germline CDR1 is MNHEY and CDR2 SVGAGI. V was shortened by 10 bases and J by 6 bases, with 21 bases between the two germline ends. The CDR3 totals 14 residues. The CDR3 DNA follows: TGTGCCACCTCACTTGGGGACGTGTACTCTGAAGCTTTCTTT. Encoded protein: CATSLGDVYSEAFF.